This TCR beta chain emerged from a study of shared clonotypes between healthy human individuals. Study-wide context: There were three CD4 naive, three CD4 memory, two CD8 naive and one CD8 memory plates per donor.

Some clones are missing from TCRdb's copy, which holds only in-frame ones; the method was immunoSEQ multiplex PCR. Altogether over a million clones are present, around 76% being singletons, with the ten largest covering less than 1.5%. Overall study results and limits: The study found lower generation probabilities in non-shared clonotypes than in those shared by all four donors.

On this clone itself: Its specificity is not known.

The CDR3 contains 14 residues. Germline V lookup: CDR1 MNHEY, CDR2 SVGAGI. V was shortened by 5 bases and J by 2 bases, with 12 bases between the two germline ends. Splitting of CD4+ cells produced CD45RA+ naive and CD45RA-negative memory subsets. The source is a man aged 18 to 29 in good health. Sequenced material: memory CD4+ T cells sorted from blood. As to subset: CD45RA-negative fraction. This chain connects TRBV6-5 to TRBJ1-1; D ambiguous. CDR3 loop: CASSPRATNTEAFF. CDR3 nucleotide sequence: TGTGCCAGCAGTCCCCGGGCTACTAACACTGAAGCTTTCTTT.